Listed below are T cell receptor beta chains from one sample, sequenced in a study of shared clonotypes between healthy human individuals. Profiling relied on immunoSEQ multiplex PCR, and the TCRdb table lists in-frame clones only, not all of them. In the table there are about 2 million clones, 85% to 95% of which are singletons. Sequencing used naive CD4+ T cells sorted from blood. These receptors were obtained from a man aged 18-30 years in good health. Both conserved end residues are part of each CDR3. The D gene is left open where the match is weak. Clone size appears in some rows only: once, few, many, or a class for an expanded clone.

v_gene	j_gene	d_gene	abundance	CDR3aa	CDR3nt
TRBV4-1	TRBJ2-3	NA	NA	CASSQGTFGADTQYF	TGCGCCAGCAGCCAAGGGACATTCGGGGCGGATACGCAGTATTTT
TRBV7-8	TRBJ2-7	NA	NA	CASSLALSYEQYF	TGTGCCAGCAGCTTAGCGCTCTCGTACGAGCAGTACTTC
TRBV2	TRBJ1-1	NA	many	CASSGLDLTEAFF	TGTGCCAGCAGTGGATTGGACCTCACTGAAGCTTTCTTT
TRBV9	TRBJ2-7	NA	NA	CASSTGTPAKSEQYF	TGTGCCAGCAGCACCGGGACTCCGGCAAAGTCCGAGCAGTACTTC
TRBV28	TRBJ1-5	NA	NA	CASSSRSLQGRQPQHF	TGTGCCAGCAGTTCGCGATCATTACAGGGACGACAGCCCCAGCATTTT
TRBV10-3	TRBJ1-6	NA	NA	CAISEDGFNSPLHF	TGTGCCATCAGTGAGGACGGATTCAATTCACCCCTCCACTTT
TRBV6-5	TRBJ2-7	TRBD1	NA	CASSYSVDRGYEQYF	TGTGCCAGCAGTTACTCGGTGGACAGGGGCTACGAGCAGTACTTC
TRBV6-5	TRBJ2-2	TRBD1	NA	CASSYLGTGAGELFF	TGTGCCAGCAGTTACCTAGGGACAGGGGCCGGGGAGCTGTTTTTT
TRBV27	TRBJ1-2	NA	NA	CASSLGPDYGYTF	TGTGCCAGCAGTTTAGGGCCGGACTATGGCTACACCTTC
TRBV28	TRBJ1-5	NA	NA	CASSLGQGNQPQHF	TGTGCCAGCAGTTTAGGCCAGGGAAATCAGCCCCAGCATTTT
TRBV13	TRBJ1-4	TRBD1	NA	CASSLGTGGANEKLFF	TGTGCCAGCAGCCTAGGGACAGGGGGGGCTAATGAAAAACTGTTTTTT
TRBV28	TRBJ1-1	NA	NA	CASRPWEDHDTEAFF	TGTGCCAGCAGACCATGGGAGGATCACGACACTGAAGCTTTCTTT
TRBV7-2	TRBJ2-3	TRBD2	NA	CASSSYLSGADTQYF	TGTGCCAGCAGCTCCTACCTTAGCGGGGCAGATACGCAGTATTTT
TRBV10-3	TRBJ1-1	NA	NA	CAISESKPDEAFF	TGTGCCATCAGTGAGTCGAAGCCAGACGAAGCTTTCTTT
TRBV28	TRBJ1-1	NA	NA	CASSSGSRGEAFF	TGTGCCAGCAGTTCAGGGTCAAGGGGCGAAGCTTTCTTT
TRBV15	TRBJ2-7	TRBD2	NA	CATSRGGLAGAYEQYF	TGTGCCACCAGCAGGGGAGGACTAGCGGGAGCCTACGAGCAGTACTTC
TRBV4-2	TRBJ2-1	NA	NA	CASSQDPARNEQFF	TGTGCCAGCAGCCAAGATCCGGCGAGGAATGAGCAGTTCTTC
TRBV2	TRBJ1-1	TRBD1	NA	CASSLQGPGTEAFF	TGTGCCAGCAGCCTACAGGGGCCGGGCACTGAAGCTTTCTTT
TRBV5-1	TRBJ1-3	NA	NA	CASSFSELLSGNTIYF	TGCGCCAGCAGCTTTAGCGAGCTCCTCTCTGGAAACACCATATATTTT
TRBV5-8	TRBJ2-1	NA	NA	CASSLDSGYNEQFF	TGTGCCAGCAGCCTGGACAGCGGTTACAATGAGCAGTTCTTC
TRBV7-9	TRBJ2-5	TRBD1	NA	CASSRRTGGGETQYF	TGTGCCAGCAGCCGACGCACAGGGGGCGGAGAGACCCAGTACTTC
TRBV29-1	TRBJ2-5	NA	NA	CSVYTTGLGETQYF	TGCAGCGTTTATACGACAGGCCTAGGGGAGACCCAGTACTTC
TRBV10-2	TRBJ2-2	NA	NA	CASSVVRTRDGELFF	TGTGCCAGCAGTGTTGTACGGACGAGGGACGGGGAGCTGTTTTTT
TRBV5-4	TRBJ2-3	TRBD2	once	CASSLGREGLDTQYF	TGTGCCAGCAGCTTAGGGCGGGAGGGCTTAGATACGCAGTATTTT
TRBV7-9	TRBJ2-7	TRBD1	NA	CASGNRDRLSYEQYF	TGTGCCAGCGGTAACCGGGACAGACTGTCCTACGAGCAGTACTTC
TRBV19	TRBJ1-1	TRBD1	NA	CASIDTGGKQAFF	TGTGCCAGTATTGATACAGGGGGGAAACAAGCTTTCTTT
TRBV7-8	TRBJ2-2	NA	NA	CASSLPGTGELFF	TGTGCCAGCAGCCTGCCCGGCACCGGGGAGCTGTTTTTT
TRBV11-2	TRBJ1-3	NA	NA	CASSFQRISGNTIYF	TGTGCCAGCAGTTTTCAGAGAATCTCTGGAAACACCATATATTTT
TRBV4-1	TRBJ2-1	TRBD1	NA	CASSHQVRDRGNEQFF	TGCGCCAGCAGCCATCAAGTCCGGGACAGGGGCAATGAGCAGTTCTTC
TRBV6-1	TRBJ1-4	NA	NA	CASSVGQTPTNEKLFF	TGTGCCAGCAGTGTGGGCCAGACGCCAACTAATGAAAAACTGTTTTTT